This note documents a single TCR beta chain sequence. CDR1 is SGHDT and CDR2 is YYEEEE in the germline V gene. With 2 bases removed from V and 5 bases from J, the gap between germline ends came to 10 bases. The CDR3 runs to 13 residues. The sample originates from a study of blood T cell repertoires in COVID-19. At the level of the study: Some COVID-19 samples were acute and others convalescent; all came from the United States, Italy and Spain.

As processed by the authors: Quantification of nucleated cells was approximated via reference gene primer amplification. Measured with immunoSEQ multiplex PCR; TCRdb has only the in-frame clones, and not every one. The V and J calls and the clone size are those of that table, but D and trimming were determined from the DNA. The sample has 100,000 or so clones; 69% are singletons. This sequence joins TRBV5-6 and TRBJ1-1, with unresolved D. The clonotype was recovered from a man older than 75 with acute or convalescent COVID-19. The source material was peripheral blood. Here the CDR3 reads CASSFFSGTEAFF. The CDR3 DNA reads TGTGCCAGCAGCTTCTTTTCGGGTACTGAAGCTTTCTTT. The whole variable domain, remainder taken from reference TRBV5-6 and TRBJ1-1, is DAGVTQSPTHLIKTRGQQVTLRCSPKSGHDTVSWYQQALGQGPQFIFQYYEEEERQRGNFPDRFSGHQFPNYSSELNVNALLLGDSALYLCASSFFSGTEAFFGQGTRLTVV.